This T cell receptor beta chain was obtained from a study of T cell repertoires in cytomegalovirus infection. Overall study context: Indications came from public TCR beta signatures; they pointed to CMV infection and to a matching HLA type.

One entry per CDR3 protein, called by TCRdb with MiXCR from the reads. This table holds approximately 990,000 distinct CDR3 sequences, approximately 30% found once. Study results and caveats: Carriers of CMV and the relevant HLA type were discriminated by public TCR beta frequency. Clonotypes of TCR beta that were HLA-C-restricted and CMV-specific dominated the ex vivo response.

This clonotype was counted ten times or more. What it binds is not known. CDR1 is SGHTA and CDR2 is FQGNSA in the germline V gene. This CDR3 region has 18 residues. Unmatched junction bases numbered 17, after V lost 1 base and J lost 6 bases. This specimen was cultured CD8+ T cells from PBMCs, taken from culture after CMV antigen stimulation. This receptor was taken from a human donor in good health (CMV status not recorded). Some clones in this sample may be carry-over from other donors' samples. V is TRBV7-2 and J is TRBJ1-2, with 7 bases matching TRBD1. CDR3 in amino acids: CASSLGNTGTELVDGYTF. CDR3 nucleotides: TGTGCCAGCAGCTTAGGGAATACCGGGACAGAGCTCGTCGATGGCTACACCTTC.